Listed below are T cell receptor beta chains from one sample, sequenced in a study of human T cells and chemical hapten exposure. MiXCR, run by TCRdb on the RACE reads, gives a single entry per CDR3 protein. The sample contains 80,000 to 100,000 distinct CDR3 sequences, about 8.6% of which appear only once. The sequencing sample was made of whole blood. The source is a female donor in good health. Some clones in this sample may be carry-over from other donors' samples. Both conserved end residues are part of each CDR3. The D gene is left open where the match is weak. Not every row has a clone size; where given, it reads once, few, many or a size class.

CDR3: CASSVGAGSNTEAFF
DNA: TGTGCCAGCAGCGTAGGGGCAGGGAGCAACACTGAAGCTTTCTTT
J: TRBJ1-1
D: -
V: TRBV9
size: -

CDR3: CSVGQGADSPLHF
DNA: TGCAGCGTTGGACAGGGGGCGGATTCACCCCTCCACTTT
J: TRBJ1-6
D: TRBD1
V: TRBV29-1
size: many

CDR3: CASSPWGKSATDTQYF
DNA: TGTGCCAGCAGTCCCTGGGGGAAAAGCGCGACAGATACGCAGTATTTT
J: TRBJ2-3
D: -
V: TRBV12-3/TRBV12-4
size: many

CDR3: CAWSYKGTYNKQFF
DNA: TGTGCCTGGTCATATAAAGGGACCTACAATAAGCAGTTCTTC
J: TRBJ2-1
D: -
V: TRBV30
size: once

CDR3: CASSQAGSVGPTETQYF
DNA: TGTGCCAGCAGCCAAGCAGGGAGTGTGGGGCCTACAGAGACCCAGTACTTC
J: TRBJ2-5
D: -
V: TRBV4-2
size: many

CDR3: CATNAGTHPAGTDTQYF
DNA: TGTGCCACCAACGCCGGGACACACCCGGCGGGCACAGATACGCAGTATTTT
J: TRBJ2-3
D: -
V: TRBV24-1
size: few

CDR3: CSAQSSTGGEQFF
DNA: TGCAGTGCTCAATCATCGACGGGGGGCGAGCAGTTCTTC
J: TRBJ2-1
D: -
V: TRBV20-1
size: many

CDR3: CASSIGTATEAFF
DNA: TGTGCCAGTAGTATCGGGACGGCCACTGAAGCTTTCTTT
J: TRBJ1-1
D: -
V: TRBV19
size: few

CDR3: CASSTYRGRFREPQHF
DNA: TGTGCCAGCAGCACATACAGGGGGCGATTTCGGGAGCCCCAGCATTTT
J: TRBJ1-5
D: TRBD1
V: TRBV6-2/TRBV6-3
size: -

CDR3: CASSYPTFANTGELFF
DNA: TGTGCCAGCAGTTATCCGACCTTCGCGAACACCGGGGAGCTGTTTTTT
J: TRBJ2-2
D: -
V: TRBV6-2/TRBV6-3
size: -

CDR3: CASSLGGDRGQFF
DNA: TGTGCCAGCAGTTTAGGGGGGGACAGGGGGCAGTTCTTC
J: TRBJ2-1
D: TRBD1
V: TRBV12-3/TRBV12-4
size: few

CDR3: CSAMREDEQYF
DNA: TGCAGTGCCATGAGAGAGGACGAGCAGTACTTC
J: TRBJ2-7
D: -
V: TRBV20-1
size: few

CDR3: CASRAGSGQPQHF
DNA: TGTGCCAGCAGGGCAGGGAGTGGACAGCCCCAGCATTTT
J: TRBJ1-5
D: -
V: TRBV2
size: few

CDR3: CATVGNTIYF
DNA: TGTGCCACCGTGGGAAACACCATATATTTT
J: TRBJ1-3
D: -
V: TRBV10-3
size: many

CDR3: CASSSGTSGSKSDTQYF
DNA: TGTGCCAGCAGCTCCGGGACTAGCGGGAGTAAATCAGATACGCAGTATTTT
J: TRBJ2-3
D: TRBD2
V: TRBV7-2
size: -

CDR3: CSAPKLAGVADTQYF
DNA: TGCAGTGCTCCCAAGCTAGCGGGAGTAGCAGATACGCAGTATTTT
J: TRBJ2-3
D: TRBD2
V: TRBV20-1
size: many

CDR3: CASSSGTGGDEQYF
DNA: TGTGCCAGCAGTTCCGGGACAGGGGGAGACGAGCAGTACTTC
J: TRBJ2-7
D: TRBD1
V: TRBV28
size: many

CDR3: CASSVEGQGQETQYF
DNA: TGTGCCAGCAGCGTAGAGGGACAGGGCCAAGAGACCCAGTACTTC
J: TRBJ2-5
D: TRBD1
V: TRBV9
size: -

CDR3: CASSFGIGGVEQFF
DNA: TGTGCCAGCAGCTTTGGTATAGGGGGAGTTGAGCAGTTCTTC
J: TRBJ2-1
D: -
V: TRBV7-2
size: few

CDR3: CSASMMGRDPSREQYF
DNA: TGCAGTGCTAGTATGATGGGGAGGGACCCCTCTAGGGAGCAGTACTTC
J: TRBJ2-7
D: TRBD2
V: TRBV20-1
size: -

CDR3: CASSLGAGGNYEQYF
DNA: TGTGCCAGCAGCTTGGGAGCGGGAGGGAACTACGAGCAGTACTTC
J: TRBJ2-7
D: TRBD2
V: TRBV7-2
size: few

CDR3: CASRRGFGTDTQYF
DNA: TGTGCCAGCAGAAGGGGTTTTGGCACAGATACGCAGTATTTT
J: TRBJ2-3
D: -
V: TRBV28
size: -

CDR3: CASPPSWTSLEQFF
DNA: TGTGCCAGCCCCCCCTCCTGGACTAGCCTGGAGCAGTTCTTC
J: TRBJ2-1
D: TRBD2
V: TRBV2
size: few

CDR3: CATSRLGVGQGTDTQYF
DNA: TGTGCCACCAGCAGACTTGGCGTGGGGCAGGGCACAGATACGCAGTATTTT
J: TRBJ2-3
D: -
V: TRBV15
size: few

CDR3: CASSPNPTGFQPQHF
DNA: TGCGCCAGCAGCCCTAATCCCACAGGGTTCCAGCCCCAGCATTTT
J: TRBJ1-5
D: -
V: TRBV4-1
size: -

CDR3: CATSSRGPGNTIYF
DNA: TGTGCCACCAGCAGCAGGGGGCCTGGAAACACCATATATTTT
J: TRBJ1-3
D: TRBD1
V: TRBV15
size: few

CDR3: CASSPGTGHSYEQYF
DNA: TGTGCCAGCAGCCCAGGGACAGGCCACTCCTACGAGCAGTACTTC
J: TRBJ2-7
D: TRBD1
V: TRBV28
size: few

CDR3: CSARQGAGTMVYNEQFF
DNA: TGCAGTGCTAGACAGGGAGCCGGGACCATGGTTTACAATGAGCAGTTCTTC
J: TRBJ2-1
D: -
V: TRBV20-1
size: -

CDR3: CSVGAPGQGRETQYF
DNA: TGCAGCGTTGGGGCCCCGGGACAGGGTCGAGAGACCCAGTACTTC
J: TRBJ2-5
D: TRBD1
V: TRBV29-1
size: many

CDR3: CASSGDREQYF
DNA: TGTGCCAGCAGTGGGGACAGGGAGCAGTACTTC
J: TRBJ2-7
D: TRBD1
V: TRBV2
size: -

CDR3: CASRAGEGSSGANVLTF
DNA: TGTGCCAGCAGAGCGGGGGAGGGAAGCTCTGGGGCCAACGTCCTGACTTTC
J: TRBJ2-6
D: TRBD2
V: TRBV2
size: few

CDR3: CASSPGLQGARTEAFF
DNA: TGCGCCAGCAGCCCCGGTCTTCAGGGGGCGCGGACTGAAGCTTTCTTT
J: TRBJ1-1
D: TRBD1
V: TRBV5-1
size: few

CDR3: CSVAPTGREQFF
DNA: TGCAGCGTTGCGCCGACAGGGCGTGAGCAGTTCTTC
J: TRBJ2-1
D: TRBD1
V: TRBV29-1
size: many

CDR3: CSARMGGGAFF
DNA: TGCAGTGCTAGGATGGGAGGAGGAGCTTTCTTT
J: TRBJ1-1
D: -
V: TRBV20-1
size: many

CDR3: CAISYRLLNTGELFF
DNA: TGTGCCATCAGTTACAGGCTCTTGAACACCGGGGAGCTGTTTTTT
J: TRBJ2-2
D: -
V: TRBV10-3
size: few

CDR3: CASSGDRVYNEQFF
DNA: TGCGCCAGCTCCGGGGACAGGGTATACAATGAGCAGTTCTTC
J: TRBJ2-1
D: TRBD1
V: TRBV5-1
size: -

CDR3: CSVAAVINYGYTF
DNA: TGCAGCGTTGCGGCAGTGATTAACTATGGCTACACCTTC
J: TRBJ1-2
D: -
V: TRBV29-1
size: many

CDR3: CASSLYWGRQGASAFF
DNA: TGTGCCAGCAGTTTATACTGGGGGAGGCAGGGGGCATCAGCTTTCTTT
J: TRBJ1-1
D: TRBD1
V: TRBV28
size: many

CDR3: CATSRAQETQYF
DNA: TGTGCCACCAGCAGAGCCCAAGAGACCCAGTACTTC
J: TRBJ2-5
D: -
V: TRBV15
size: many

CDR3: CSARDQPGLGNTGELFF
DNA: TGCAGTGCTAGAGATCAACCGGGACTAGGCAACACCGGGGAGCTGTTTTTT
J: TRBJ2-2
D: TRBD2
V: TRBV20-1
size: -

CDR3: CASSLSGSAAGELFF
DNA: TGTGCCAGCAGCCTTAGCGGGAGTGCGGCCGGGGAGCTGTTTTTT
J: TRBJ2-2
D: TRBD2
V: TRBV9
size: few

CDR3: CSARIWDADTQYF
DNA: TGCAGTGCTAGAATCTGGGATGCAGATACGCAGTATTTT
J: TRBJ2-3
D: -
V: TRBV20-1
size: many

CDR3: CASSQVNERQYF
DNA: TGTGCCAGCAGCCAAGTAAACGAGAGGCAGTACTTC
J: TRBJ2-7
D: -
V: TRBV14
size: few

CDR3: CASSFTGEKGYTF
DNA: TGTGCCAGCAGCTTTACAGGGGAAAAAGGCTACACCTTC
J: TRBJ1-2
D: TRBD1
V: TRBV28
size: -

CDR3: CASSLVRARAETQYF
DNA: TGTGCCAGCAGCTTAGTCCGGGCTCGGGCCGAGACCCAGTACTTC
J: TRBJ2-5
D: -
V: TRBV11-2
size: -

CDR3: CASSLDPSDIQYF
DNA: TGTGCCAGCAGCTTAGATCCGTCGGACATTCAGTACTTC
J: TRBJ2-4
D: -
V: TRBV11-3
size: -

CDR3: CASGLARGIYNSPLHF
DNA: TGTGCTAGTGGTTTGGCCAGGGGAATCTATAATTCACCCCTCCACTTT
J: TRBJ1-6
D: -
V: TRBV12-5
size: few

CDR3: CAISSKSEPSSYEQYF
DNA: TGTGCCATCAGTTCCAAGTCAGAGCCTAGCTCCTACGAGCAGTACTTC
J: TRBJ2-7
D: -
V: TRBV10-3
size: -

CDR3: CASSLGSVAPSYEQYF
DNA: TGTGCCAGCAGCTTAGGGTCAGTTGCGCCCAGCTACGAGCAGTACTTC
J: TRBJ2-7
D: -
V: TRBV7-9
size: few

CDR3: CASREPGRSNQPQHF
DNA: TGTGCCAGCAGAGAACCGGGACGCAGCAATCAGCCCCAGCATTTT
J: TRBJ1-5
D: -
V: TRBV6-1
size: -

CDR3: CASSFGESSGANVLTF
DNA: TGTGCCAGCAGTTTTGGGGAGAGCTCTGGGGCCAACGTCCTGACTTTC
J: TRBJ2-6
D: -
V: TRBV28
size: -

CDR3: CASSLVGTGRDFKQYF
DNA: TGTGCCAGCAGCTTGGTCGGGACAGGGAGGGACTTCAAGCAGTACTTC
J: TRBJ2-7
D: TRBD1
V: TRBV5-5
size: few

CDR3: CATSGGTSGSEQYF
DNA: TGTGCCACCTCAGGAGGGACTAGCGGGAGCGAGCAGTACTTC
J: TRBJ2-7
D: TRBD2
V: TRBV6-2/TRBV6-3
size: -

CDR3: CSVEEGQGYEQYF
DNA: TGCAGCGTTGAAGAGGGACAGGGGTACGAGCAGTACTTC
J: TRBJ2-7
D: TRBD1
V: TRBV29-1
size: few

CDR3: CASSQSLGRETQYF
DNA: TGTGCCAGCAGCCAAAGTTTGGGGCGAGAGACCCAGTACTTC
J: TRBJ2-5
D: -
V: TRBV3-1
size: few

CDR3: CASSQWRTSGNRPNEQFF
DNA: TGTGCCAGCAGCCAATGGAGGACTAGCGGGAACCGCCCCAATGAGCAGTTCTTC
J: TRBJ2-1
D: TRBD2
V: TRBV3-1
size: many

CDR3: CANSFGLAGGGTDTQYF
DNA: TGTGCCAACAGTTTCGGACTAGCGGGAGGTGGCACAGATACGCAGTATTTT
J: TRBJ2-3
D: TRBD2
V: TRBV2
size: few

CDR3: CASSQGLDTEAFF
DNA: TGTGCCAGCAGCCAGGGGTTGGACACTGAAGCTTTCTTT
J: TRBJ1-1
D: -
V: TRBV3-1
size: few

CDR3: CAITSDGRGADTQYF
DNA: TGTGCCATCACCTCCGATGGCAGGGGGGCAGATACGCAGTATTTT
J: TRBJ2-3
D: -
V: TRBV10-3
size: -

CDR3: CSARGGQVGNTIYF
DNA: TGCAGTGCTAGAGGGGGTCAGGTCGGAAACACCATATATTTT
J: TRBJ1-3
D: -
V: TRBV20-1
size: many